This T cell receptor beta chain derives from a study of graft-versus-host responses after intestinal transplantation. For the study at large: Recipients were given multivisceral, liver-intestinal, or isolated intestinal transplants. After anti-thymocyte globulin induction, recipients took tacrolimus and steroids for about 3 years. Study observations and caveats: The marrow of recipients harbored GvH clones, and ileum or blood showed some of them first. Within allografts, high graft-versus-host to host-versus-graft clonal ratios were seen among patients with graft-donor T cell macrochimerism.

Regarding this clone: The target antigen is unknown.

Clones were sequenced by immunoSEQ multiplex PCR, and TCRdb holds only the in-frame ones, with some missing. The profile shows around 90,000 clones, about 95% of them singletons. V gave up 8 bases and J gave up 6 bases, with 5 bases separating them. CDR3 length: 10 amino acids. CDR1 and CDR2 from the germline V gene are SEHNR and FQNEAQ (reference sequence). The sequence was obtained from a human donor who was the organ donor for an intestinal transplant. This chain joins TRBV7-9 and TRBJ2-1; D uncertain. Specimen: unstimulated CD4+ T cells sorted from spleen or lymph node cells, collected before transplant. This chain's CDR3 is CASGSNEQFF. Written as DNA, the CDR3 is TGTGCCAGCGGGTCCAATGAGCAGTTCTTC.